This TCR beta chain derives from a study of blood T cells in healthy people across ages. The sample holds a few counts of this clonotype. Then a second PCR, running roughly 7 to 11 cycles, was carried out with a sample-barcoded 5' primer and a J-beta primer mix. A single record per CDR3 protein comes from TCRdb applying MiXCR to the 5' RACE reads. Here the sample spans over 1,300,000 distinct CDR3 sequences, around 55% being singletons. The CDR3 extends over 15 amino acids. Germline values: CDR1 KGHSH, CDR2 LQKENI. Trimming shortened V by 1 base and J by 2 bases, and 6 bases separated the two germline ends.

V gene TRBV18 combines with J gene TRBJ2-6; no firm D call. The TCR comes from a man younger than 35 in good health. Sequenced material: blood. CDR3 sequence: CASSPQGTGANVLTF. The CDR3 nucleotides read TGTGCCAGCTCACCACAGGGAACTGGGGCCAACGTCCTGACTTTC.